This entry concerns a single T cell receptor (beta chain). These data are taken from a study of memory CD4+ T cells and cytomegalovirus serostatus. Single viable CD3+CD4+CD8-CD45RO+ cells were sorted as the memory CD4+ T cells. V was pared by 4 bases and J by 0 bases, with 4 bases of the junction left unmatched. The germline V gene encodes CDR1 KGHSH and CDR2 LQKENI. This CDR3 spans 16 amino acids. Data came from immunoSEQ multiplex PCR; TCRdb stores just in-frame clones and leaves some out. In the table there are tens of thousands of clones, roughly four fifths of which are singletons. V is TRBV18 and J is TRBJ1-3, with 9 bases lining up with TRBD1. The sequencing input was memory CD4+ T cells from blood. The sequence was collected from an adult in good health and CMV-seronegative. The CDR3 region has the DNA TGTGCCAGCTCACTCTCGACAGGGGGCTCTGGAAACACCATATATTTT. This encodes CASSLSTGGSGNTIYF.